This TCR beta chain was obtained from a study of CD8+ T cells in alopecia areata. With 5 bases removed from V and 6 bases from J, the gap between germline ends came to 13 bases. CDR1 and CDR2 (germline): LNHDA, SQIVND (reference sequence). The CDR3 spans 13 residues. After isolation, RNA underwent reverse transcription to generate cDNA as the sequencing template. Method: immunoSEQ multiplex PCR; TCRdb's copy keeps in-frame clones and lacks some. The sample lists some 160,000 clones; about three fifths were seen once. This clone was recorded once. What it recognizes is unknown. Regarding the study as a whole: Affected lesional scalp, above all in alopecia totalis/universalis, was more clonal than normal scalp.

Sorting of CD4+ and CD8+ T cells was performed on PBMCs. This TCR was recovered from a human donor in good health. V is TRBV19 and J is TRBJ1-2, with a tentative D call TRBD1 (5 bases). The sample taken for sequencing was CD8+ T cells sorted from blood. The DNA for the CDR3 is TGTGCCAGTAGTCTTACCGGGACGGATGGCTACACCTTC. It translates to CASSLTGTDGYTF.